This entry lists 18 T cell receptor beta chains sequenced from one sample in a study of blood T cell repertoires in COVID-19. Method: immunoSEQ multiplex PCR; TCRdb's copy keeps in-frame clones and lacks some. The repertoire holds roughly 100,000 clones, with 88% as singletons. The sample taken for sequencing was peripheral blood. The receptors here all came from a human donor in a cohort sampled during active COVID-19.

The chain links TRBV7-2 to TRBJ1-3; D call uncertain. V was clipped by 5 bases and J by 2 bases, with 13 bases between them. The length of the CDR3 is 15 residues. Germline CDR1 SGHTA, CDR2 FQGNSA. This chain's CDR3 is CASSPAGGTGNTIYF. CDR3 nucleotides: TGTGCCAGCAGCCCTGCTGGAGGGACTGGAAACACCATATATTTT.

The V and J genes are TRBV4-2 and TRBJ2-5; tentatively, D is TRBD1 (5 bases). From germline, CDR1 is LGHNA and CDR2 YNFKEQ. V lost 0 bases and J 3 bases, leaving 11 bases between the germline ends. This CDR3 contains 15 residues. Written as DNA, the CDR3 is TGTGCCAGCAGCCAAGATCGCGACAGCGAAGAGACCCAGTACTTC. Encoded protein: CASSQDRDSEETQYF.

The J gene is TRBJ2-1, the V gene TRBV24-1; 12 bases match TRBD2. V lost 1 base to trimming and J lost 3 bases; unmatched junction nucleotides: 6. Germline assignment: CDR1 KGHDR and CDR2 SFDVKD. CDR3 length: 18 amino acids. In DNA form, the CDR3 reads TGTGCCACCAGTGATTTCCGAATGACTAGCGGGAGCTACAATGAGCAGTTCTTC. This gives the protein CATSDFRMTSGSYNEQFF.

This chain links TRBV6-2 or TRBV6-3 with TRBJ2-3, with 7 positions matching TRBD2. The ends lost 6 bases at V and 2 bases at J; junction bases unmatched: 8. The CDR3 is 15 amino acids. Germline V gives CDR1 MNHEY, CDR2 SVGEGT. In DNA, the CDR3 is TGTGCCAGCAGCTTTGTCGGGACTAACACAGATACGCAGTATTTT. This gives the protein CASSFVGTNTDTQYF.

This sequence joins TRBV19 and TRBJ2-5, with 9 bases matching TRBD2. Germline CDR1 and CDR2: LNHDA and SQIVND (reference sequence). J gave up 3 bases and V 0 bases, and 5 bases lay outside the gene matches. The CDR3 is 16 residues long. The CDR3, as DNA: TGTGCCAGTAGTATAGAGCGCGGGGGGGCGGAAGAGACCCAGTACTTC. This codes for CASSIERGGAEETQYF.

V is TRBV9 and J is TRBJ2-1, with 10 nucleotides matching TRBD1. The CDR3 consists of 15 residues. Germline V gene data show CDR1 as SGDLS and CDR2 as YYNGEE. Germline trimming cut 2 bases from V and 9 bases from J; bases unmatched to any gene: 8. This CDR3 is CASSVSGTGVSEQFF. DNA of the CDR3: TGTGCCAGCAGCGTCTCCGGGACAGGGGTATCTGAGCAGTTCTTC.

The chain joins TRBV4-1 to TRBJ1-2; TRBD1 matches 7 bases. This CDR3 is 15 amino acids long. Per the germline V gene, CDR1 is MGHRA and CDR2 is YSYEKL. With 1 base clipped from V and 4 bases from J, the junction kept 6 bases outside the gene matches. The CDR3 DNA follows: TGCGCCAGCAGCCAAGTCACAGGGGCTGGCTATGGCTACACCTTC. It codes for CASSQVTGAGYGYTF.

The rearrangement links TRBV19 to TRBJ2-5; 8 bases align to TRBD2. CDR3 size: 16 residues. Per germline, CDR1 LNHDA and CDR2 SQIVND (reference sequence). Germline trimming cut 6 bases from V and 1 base from J; bases unmatched to any gene: 10. Here the CDR3 DNA reads TGTGCCAGTAGCTCAAAAACGGCGGGGGGCCAAGAGACCCAGTACTTC. Amino acid sequence: CASSSKTAGGQETQYF.

V and J are TRBV7-2 and TRBJ1-6, with 9 nucleotides matching TRBD1. Germline V gives CDR1 SGHTA, CDR2 FQGNSA. V gave up 2 bases and J gave up 5 bases; unmatched junction bases: 4. This CDR3 region has 16 residues. CDR3 bases: TGTGCCAGCAGCTTACAGGGGACAGGGAATAATTCACCCCTCCACTTT. Translating it yields CASSLQGTGNNSPLHF.

The gene calls are TRBV21-1 and TRBJ2-4; TRBD2, the table's D call, lacks a check against the DNA. TRBV21-1 is a pseudogene locus. This CDR3 region has 18 residues. As DNA, the CDR3 is TGTGCCAGCAGCAACACAGTGGTTAGGACGCGGGAATTAAACATTCAGTACTTC. Its translation: CASSNTVVRTRELNIQYF.

The CDR3 bases are TGTGCCAGCAGCTTAGTATCCCGCAGATCGTACGAGCAGTACTTC. It codes for CASSLVSRRSYEQYF. The chain carries TRBV7-2 and TRBJ2-7; D uncertain. Germline V CDR1 and CDR2: SGHTA, FQGNSA. The CDR3 runs to 15 residues. The V and J ends lost 1 base and 4 bases respectively, with 14 bases between them. The full variable domain, in which reference TRBV7-2 and TRBJ2-7 provide the parts outside the CDR3, is GAGVSQSPSNKVTEKGKDVELRCDPISGHTALYWYRQSLGQGLEFLIYFQGNSAPDKSGLPSDRFSAERTGGSVSTLTIQRTQQEDSAVYLCASSLVSRRSYEQYFGPGTRLTVT.

This clone has just one count. CDR3 DNA: TGCGCCAGCAGCTTGACAGTGCAGAATGAAAAACTGTTTTTT. Translating it yields CASSLTVQNEKLFF. The genes are TRBV5-1 and TRBJ1-4; D unresolved. The CDR3 sequence is 14 residues long. Germline V gene lookup returns CDR1 SGHRS and CDR2 YFSETQ. Trimming stripped 1 base from V and 5 bases from J, with 9 bases between.

The chain uses TRBV4-1 and TRBJ2-3; 7 bases align to TRBD2. Unmatched junction bases numbered 17, after V lost 4 bases and J lost 7 bases. This CDR3 is 17 amino acids long. CDR1 and CDR2 (germline): MGHRA, YSYEKL. The CDR3 DNA follows: TGCGCCAGCAGCCGGGAAAGGTGGCGGGAGCGCGAAAATACGCAGTATTTT. Its translation is CASSRERWRERENTQYF.

This sequence joins TRBV19 and TRBJ1-5; D gene unclear. The ends were cut back, 2 bases at V and 3 bases at J, with 5 bases in the middle. CDR1 LNHDA and CDR2 SQIVND come from the germline V gene (reference sequence). The CDR3 runs 13 residues. The CDR3 coding sequence is TGTGCCAGTAGTATATCTCCCAATCAGCCCCAGCATTTT. Translation gives CASSISPNQPQHF.

In the case of this clone: Germline and junction disagree at one end, which may indicate a read error. The J gene is TRBJ1-1, the V gene TRBV18; the D gene is possibly TRBD1 (5 bases). CDR3 length equals 14 residues. CDR1 is KGHSH, CDR2 LQKENI, per germline. CDR3 protein: CASTPEGRHTEAFF. CDR3 DNA: TGTGCCAGCACACCGGAGGGGAGGCACACTGAAGCTTTCTTT.

The chain employs TRBV5-1 and TRBJ2-5, with D maybe TRBD1 (6 bases). This CDR3 is 14 amino acids long. V dropped 5 bases and J dropped 4 bases, with 15 bases sitting between them. The V gene's germline CDR1 is SGHRS and CDR2 YFSETQ. The CDR3 nucleotides read TGCGCCAGCAGGGGGGCCTTCGCTAGAGAGACCCAGTACTTC. Amino acid sequence: CASRGAFARETQYF.

This sequence joins TRBV29-1 and TRBJ2-2; TRBD1 is a possible D gene (6 bases). This CDR3 contains 17 residues. Deletions cut 6 bases from V and 1 base from J, with 21 bases between. Germline-derived CDR1 and CDR2 are SQVTM and ANQGSEA. This CDR3 is CSVPKPGTPGNTGELFF. As DNA, the CDR3 is TGCAGCGTGCCGAAGCCCGGGACACCCGGGAACACCGGGGAGCTGTTTTTT.

This clone appeared a few times. The V gene is TRBV4-1, the J gene TRBJ1-5; D may be TRBD1 (5 bases). Trimming cost V 4 bases and J 5 bases, with 15 bases left between them. The CDR3 totals 15 residues. Germline V CDR1 and CDR2: MGHRA, YSYEKL. The CDR3 is CASSLGWGVDQPQHF. The CDR3 DNA reads as TGCGCCAGCAGCCTGGGGTGGGGGGTTGATCAGCCCCAGCATTTT.